These 27 T cell receptor beta chains originate from one sample sequenced in a study of cytomegalovirus exposure and HLA in healthy donors. PCR amplification relied on 60 Vbeta primers (plus 13 Jbeta primers). This table comes from immunoSEQ multiplex PCR, and its TCRdb copy is limited to in-frame clones, with some not included. The sample has around 140,000 clones, roughly 79% seen once. Sequencing was carried out using PBMCs. The receptors originated from a woman between 40 and 50 years old in good health and CMV-seronegative.

This clone was counted a single time. The chain employs TRBV4-1 and TRBJ2-7; 7 bases are a match to TRBD2. Germline V gene sequence: CDR1 MGHRA, CDR2 YSYEKL. The CDR3 consists of 18 residues. The junction had 18 bases not matched to a gene; V was cut back by 0 bases and J by 7 bases. Here the CDR3 reads CASSQDGTTQVRLGEQYF. CDR3 bases: TGCGCCAGCAGCCAAGATGGGACTACCCAAGTTCGACTCGGAGAGCAGTACTTC.

The chain employs TRBV19 and TRBJ1-5, with D perhaps matching TRBD1 (6 bases). The CDR3 is 16 residues long. V was pared by 8 bases and J by 0 bases, with 17 bases between. Looked up from germline, CDR1 is LNHDA and CDR2 is SQIVND (reference sequence). The CDR3 is CASVQGFDSSNQPQHF. The CDR3 DNA is TGTGCCAGTGTACAGGGTTTTGATAGTAGCAATCAGCCCCAGCATTTT. Filled out from reference TRBV19 and TRBJ1-5, the complete variable domain reads DGGITQSPKYLFRKEGQNVTLSCEQNLNHDAMYWYRQDPGQGLRLIYYSQIVNDFQKGDIAEGYSVSREKKESFPLTVTSAQKNPTAFYLCASVQGFDSSNQPQHFGDGTRLSIL.

The V gene is TRBV5-1, the J gene TRBJ2-1; unclear D gene. V lost 4 bases and J lost 3, with 8 bases in between. From germline, CDR1 is SGHRS and CDR2 YFSETQ. This CDR3 is built from 13 residues. In DNA form, the CDR3 reads TGCGCCAGCAGCATTTACAGCTACAATGAGCAGTTCTTC. Translating gives CASSIYSYNEQFF.

This clone was detected only a few times. J is TRBJ1-2 and V is TRBV30; 8 bases are shared with TRBD1. Germline assignment: CDR1 GTSNPN and CDR2 SVGIG (reference sequence). The CDR3 runs to 12 residues. V gave up 3 bases and J gave up 8 bases; unmatched junction bases: 5. The chain's CDR3 is CAWSMTGVGYTF. The CDR3 DNA reads TGTGCCTGGAGCATGACAGGGGTAGGCTACACCTTC.

This chain uses TRBV6-5 with TRBJ1-5; no clear D gene. The CDR3 is 13 amino acids. The germline CDR1 and CDR2 sequences are MNHEY and SVGAGI. Trimming stripped 6 bases from V and 7 bases from J, with 13 bases between. CDR3 region: CASSPFLDQPQHF. The CDR3 region has the DNA TGTGCCAGCAGCCCTTTTCTAGACCAGCCCCAGCATTTT.

The chain is built from TRBV27 and TRBJ1-6; D possibly corresponds to TRBD1 (5 bases). V was cut by 3 bases and J by 0 bases, with 15 bases left in between. Germline CDR1 MNHEY, CDR2 SMNVEV (reference sequence). The CDR3 is made up of 18 amino acids. CDR3 in amino acids: CASSFRQGSGSYNSPLHF. The DNA of the CDR3 is TGTGCCAGCAGTTTTAGGCAGGGTTCGGGCTCCTATAATTCACCCCTCCACTTT.

This clone was seen more than once but under ten times. The chain employs TRBV29-1 and TRBJ1-4; D not certain. This CDR3 has 11 residues. Trimming left V 6 bases short and J 7 bases short, with 9 bases between. The germline V gene has CDR1 SQVTM and CDR2 ANQGSEA. The CDR3 region has the DNA TGCAGCGTCACGACGGGTGAAAAACTGTTTTTT. Its protein is CSVTTGEKLFF.

This clone was seen just once. The chain joins TRBV21-1 to TRBJ1-2; the tabulated D call, TRBD1, remains unverified against the DNA. TRBV21-1 is tagged as a pseudogene. The CDR3 has 17 residues. The CDR3 spells CASSKVEGQGAYYGYTF. Here the CDR3 DNA reads TGTGCCAGCAGCAAAGTCGAAGGACAGGGGGCTTATTATGGCTACACCTTC.

The V call is TRBV6-6, the J call TRBJ1-2; weak D call: TRBD1 (6 bases). V lost 6 bases to trimming and J lost 3 bases, with 11 bases between them. Germline assignment: CDR1 MNHNY and CDR2 SVGAGI (reference sequence). The CDR3 runs 13 residues. The CDR3 nucleotides are TGTGCCAGCAGGAGGGACATGGACTATGGCTACACCTTC. Encoded protein: CASRRDMDYGYTF.

The CDR3 DNA is TGTGCCAGTAGTCTTTCAGGGTTTGGGGAGCAGTACTTC. Translation gives CASSLSGFGEQYF. This chain joins TRBV19 and TRBJ2-7; perhaps TRBD1 as D (5 bases). The V and J ends lost 5 bases and 7 bases respectively, with 15 bases between them. The CDR3 spans 13 residues. Looked up from germline, CDR1 is LNHDA and CDR2 is SQIVND (reference sequence).

This rearrangement joins TRBV7-9 to TRBJ1-3; D not certain. Germline CDR1 reads SEHNR; CDR2 reads FQNEAQ (reference sequence). The CDR3 runs to 16 residues. The germline V and J ends were trimmed by 3 bases and 0 bases, with 12 bases remaining between them. CDR3 region: CASSFVSRSSGNTIYF. The CDR3 DNA sequence: TGTGCCAGCAGCTTCGTCAGCCGGAGCTCTGGAAACACCATATATTTT.

This clone was counted a few times. V usage is TRBV5-1 and J usage is TRBJ2-7; no clear D. CDR1 SGHRS and CDR2 YFSETQ come from the germline V gene. The CDR3 runs 12 residues. Deletions cut 0 bases from V and 6 bases from J, with 7 bases between. Written as DNA, the CDR3 is TGCGCCAGCAGCTTGGATGACTCCGAGCAGTACTTC. As protein: CASSLDDSEQYF.

The CDR3: CASSPPGQGGYGYTF. CDR3 in DNA: TGTGCCAGCAGTCCCCCGGGACAGGGGGGCTATGGCTACACCTTC. The V gene is TRBV6-5, the J gene TRBJ1-2; 11 bases are shared with TRBD1. After removal of 5 bases from V and 4 bases from J, the junction contained 6 bases not matched to a gene. Germline V gene lookup returns CDR1 MNHEY and CDR2 SVGAGI. The CDR3 has 15 amino acids.

This clone appeared once. The V gene is TRBV10-1, the J gene TRBJ1-2; a possible D gene is TRBD1 (6 bases). CDR1 WNHNN and CDR2 SYGVQD come from the germline V gene (reference sequence). The CDR3 is 17 amino acids. V dropped 0 bases and J dropped 0 bases, with 14 bases sitting between them. CDR3 in amino acids: CASSESAGDPANYGYTF. The CDR3 nucleotides read TGCGCCAGCAGTGAGTCCGCAGGGGACCCTGCTAACTATGGCTACACCTTC.

The chain carries TRBV30 and TRBJ2-3; 7 bases are shared with TRBD2. The trim removed 1 base at V and 0 bases at J, leaving 13 bases unmatched. The CDR3 extends over 18 amino acids. Germline-derived CDR1 and CDR2 are GTSNPN and SVGIG (reference sequence). The CDR3 DNA reads TGTGCCTGGAGTGGTTTGCTGGGGGGGGGTGCTAGCACAGATACGCAGTATTTT. The encoded protein is CAWSGLLGGGASTDTQYF. Full variable domain (outside the CDR3, taken from reference TRBV30 and TRBJ2-3): SQTIHQWPATLVQPVGSPLSLECTVEGTSNPNLYWYRQAAGRGLQLLFYSVGIGQISSEVPQNLSASRPQDRQFILSSKKLLLSDSGFYLCAWSGLLGGGASTDTQYFGPGTRLTVL.

V is TRBV4-1 and J is TRBJ1-3; TRBD1 matches at 10 bases. The CDR3 sequence is 19 residues long. The V gene end was trimmed by 3 bases and the J gene end by 2 bases; junction bases not matched to a gene: 13. Per germline, CDR1 MGHRA and CDR2 YSYEKL. Here the CDR3 DNA reads TGCGCCAGCAGCCAGACGACAGGGGGCTTTTGGGTGGCTGGAAACACCATATATTTT. Its protein product is CASSQTTGGFWVAGNTIYF.

The table lists this clone with a few counts. The chain employs TRBV6-6 and TRBJ2-7, with D tentatively TRBD1 (5 bases). V dropped 2 bases and J dropped 5 bases, with 13 bases sitting between them. The germline V gene has CDR1 MNHNY and CDR2 SVGAGI (reference sequence). The CDR3 covers 14 residues. The CDR3 sequence: CASSYQGRNNEQYF. The CDR3 DNA sequence: TGTGCCAGCAGTTACCAGGGTCGGAACAACGAGCAGTACTTC.

J is TRBJ2-4 and V is TRBV18, with 8 nucleotides matching TRBD2. Germline V gives CDR1 KGHSH, CDR2 LQKENI. The CDR3 contains 16 residues. J lost 0 bases, V lost 6 bases, and 7 bases had no gene match. The CDR3 DNA sequence: TGTGCCAGCTCGCCCACTAGCGGACTAGCCAAAAACATTCAGTACTTC. This encodes CASSPTSGLAKNIQYF.

The gene calls are TRBV4-1 and TRBJ2-1; 9 bases agree with TRBD2. Germline CDR1 MGHRA, CDR2 YSYEKL. The V gene end was trimmed by 4 bases and the J gene end by 2 bases; junction bases not matched to a gene: 6. This CDR3 has 16 residues. This CDR3 reads CASSPGTSSAYNEQFF. In nucleotides, the CDR3 is TGCGCCAGCAGCCCCGGGACTAGCAGCGCCTACAATGAGCAGTTCTTC.

V usage is TRBV28 and J usage is TRBJ2-1; D is perhaps TRBD1 (5 bases). With 7 bases removed from V and 6 bases from J, the gap between germline ends came to 19 bases. Germline values: CDR1 MDHEN, CDR2 SYDVKM. This CDR3 contains 15 residues. The CDR3: CASILSAGMVNEQFF. The CDR3 DNA sequence: TGTGCCAGCATCCTGTCCGCAGGGATGGTCAATGAGCAGTTCTTC.

The J gene is TRBJ2-7, the V gene TRBV27; TRBD1 agrees at 7 bases. The CDR3 contains 15 residues. Trimming removed 6 bases from V and 4 bases from J; junction bases left unmatched: 12. Germline V gene data show CDR1 as MNHEY and CDR2 as SMNVEV (reference sequence). The CDR3: CASRRQGVVLYEQYF. CDR3 bases: TGTGCCAGCAGGCGGCAGGGGGTCGTTTTGTACGAGCAGTACTTC.

This rearrangement joins TRBV25-1 to TRBJ1-2; D possibly corresponds to TRBD1 (6 bases). This CDR3 has 14 amino acids. CDR1 MGHDK and CDR2 SYGVNS come from the germline V gene. Trimming took 3 bases from V and 6 from J, leaving 14 bases between them. CDR3 sequence: CASSELQGIDGYTF. In nucleotides, the CDR3 is TGTGCCAGCAGTGAGTTACAGGGTATAGATGGCTACACCTTC.

This clone was seen a single time. The genes are TRBV7-9 and TRBJ1-2, with no clear D. The CDR3 is made up of 12 amino acids. Germline-derived CDR1 and CDR2 are SEHNR and FQNEAQ (reference sequence). Deletions cut 1 base from V and 12 bases from J, with 12 bases between. The CDR3 nucleotides read TGTGCCAGCAGCTTAGGTATGGGCCTAAACACCTTC. It encodes CASSLGMGLNTF.

About this clone itself: The same CDR3 arises from other DNA sequences in this sample as well. CDR3 DNA sequence: TGCGCCAGCAGCCAAGACCGCACCGGGGAGCTGTTTTTT. It codes for CASSQDRTGELFF. The gene calls are TRBV4-3 and TRBJ2-2, with D unclear. Between the trimmed V and J ends, which lost 0 bases and 4 bases, there was a span of 3 bases. Germline V gives CDR1 LGHNA, CDR2 YSLEER. The CDR3 is 13 residues long.

This sequence joins TRBV28 and TRBJ1-2; 9 bases match TRBD1. J was trimmed by 4 bases and V by 3 bases; bases with no gene match: 6. CDR3 length: 15 residues. Germline V CDR1 and CDR2: MDHEN, SYDVKM. CDR3 DNA sequence: TGTGCCAGCAGTTTTCGGGGACAGGGAGGCTATGGCTACACCTTC. Its translation is CASSFRGQGGYGYTF.

The chain recombines TRBV29-1 with TRBJ1-2; 12 nucleotides match TRBD1. CDR1 is SQVTM, CDR2 ANQGSEA, per germline. V was pared by 0 bases and J by 3 bases, with 5 bases of the junction left unmatched. The CDR3 is 16 residues long. In nucleotides, the CDR3 is TGCAGCGTTGAAGAGGGGGGACAGGGGGCCTACTATGGCTACACCTTC. It codes for CSVEEGGQGAYYGYTF. The whole variable domain, remainder taken from reference TRBV29-1 and TRBJ1-2, is SAVISQKPSRDICQRGTSLTIQCQVDSQVTMMFWYRQQPGQSLTLIATANQGSEATYESGFVIDKFPISRPNLTFSTLTVSNMSPEDSSIYLCSVEEGGQGAYYGYTFGSGTRLTVV.

The J gene is TRBJ2-1, the V gene TRBV9; 7 bases are a match to TRBD2. With V trimmed by 3 bases and J by 7 bases, 10 bases remained unmatched. Germline V gene lookup returns CDR1 SGDLS and CDR2 YYNGEE. The CDR3 covers 15 residues. The CDR3 sequence is CASSERLAIVNEQFF. The CDR3 nucleotides are TGTGCCAGCAGCGAACGACTAGCAATCGTGAATGAGCAGTTCTTC.